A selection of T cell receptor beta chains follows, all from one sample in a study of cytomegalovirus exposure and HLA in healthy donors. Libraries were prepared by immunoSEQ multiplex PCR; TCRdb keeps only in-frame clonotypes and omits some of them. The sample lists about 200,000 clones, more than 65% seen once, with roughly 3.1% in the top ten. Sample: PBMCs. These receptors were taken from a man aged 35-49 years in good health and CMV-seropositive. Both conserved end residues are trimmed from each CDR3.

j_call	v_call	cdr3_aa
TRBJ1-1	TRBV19	ASSILGHTSEAF
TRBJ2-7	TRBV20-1	SATGRVGQY
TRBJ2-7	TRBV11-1	ASSLGREGNEQY
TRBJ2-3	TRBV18	ATHRGVADPTSTDTQY
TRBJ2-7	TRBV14	ASSPSPYEQY
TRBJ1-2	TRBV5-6	ASSLSYGQNYGYT
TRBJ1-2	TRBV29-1	SVDFGQGRPSYGYT
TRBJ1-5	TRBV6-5	ASSSGQGDQPQH
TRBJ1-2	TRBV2	ASSPRTGTYGYT
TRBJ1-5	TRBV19	ASSIPAGRAPRPQH
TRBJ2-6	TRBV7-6	ASSSRELAYSGANVLT
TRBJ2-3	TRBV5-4	ASSPPGGVTYDTQY
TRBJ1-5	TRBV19	ASSTTGVEGNQPQH
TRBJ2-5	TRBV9	ASSVGASGEQETQY
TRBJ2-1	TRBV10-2	ASSIRGTRGFNEQF
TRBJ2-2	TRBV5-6	ASSLGQGANTGELF
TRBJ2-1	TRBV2	ASSEVGSYEQF
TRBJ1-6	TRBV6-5	ASSYGGENSPLH
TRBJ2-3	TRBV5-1	ASSLGQSDTQY
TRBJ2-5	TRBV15	AGSGRTQDNAGETQY
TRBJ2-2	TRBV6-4	ASSEGERDTGELF
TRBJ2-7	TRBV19	ASSTSESSYEQY
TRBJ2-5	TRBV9	ASSVLAGQETQY
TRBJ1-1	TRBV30	AWSAQSGGLGTEAF
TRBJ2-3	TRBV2	ASRARDTQY
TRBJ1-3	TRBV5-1	ASSLVQGGTIY
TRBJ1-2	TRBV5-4	ASSSGLLGSDKRRGYT
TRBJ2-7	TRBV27	ASSYSRDRGKDEQY